This T cell receptor (beta chain) was identified in a study of CD8 T cells in Susac syndrome. The CDR3 totals 14 residues. Germline V gives CDR1 SGHRS, CDR2 YFSETQ. V was cut by 3 bases and J by 1 base, with 11 bases left in between. With random hexamers, about 0.45 to 1 ug RNA was reverse transcribed. TCRdb called the immunoSEQ multiplex PCR reads again in MiXCR, with one record for every CDR3 protein. The sample comprises approximately 120,000 distinct CDR3 sequences, around 90% of which are singletons, and 0.14% rests with the top ten. This clonotype was obtained from a human donor in good health. This chain uses TRBV5-1 with TRBJ2-7; D possibly corresponds to TRBD2 (5 bases). Sequenced input: CD4+ T cells from PBMCs. CDR3 coding DNA: TGCGCCAGCAGCTCCTTAGCGCTATCCTACGAGCAGTACTTC. It is translated as CASSSLALSYEQYF. The full variable domain, in which reference TRBV5-1 and TRBJ2-7 provide the parts outside the CDR3, is KAGVTQTPRYLIKTRGQQVTLSCSPISGHRSVSWYQQTPGQGLQFLFEYFSETQRNKGNFPGRFSGRQFSNSRSEMNVSTLELGDSALYLCASSSLALSYEQYFGPGTRLTVT.